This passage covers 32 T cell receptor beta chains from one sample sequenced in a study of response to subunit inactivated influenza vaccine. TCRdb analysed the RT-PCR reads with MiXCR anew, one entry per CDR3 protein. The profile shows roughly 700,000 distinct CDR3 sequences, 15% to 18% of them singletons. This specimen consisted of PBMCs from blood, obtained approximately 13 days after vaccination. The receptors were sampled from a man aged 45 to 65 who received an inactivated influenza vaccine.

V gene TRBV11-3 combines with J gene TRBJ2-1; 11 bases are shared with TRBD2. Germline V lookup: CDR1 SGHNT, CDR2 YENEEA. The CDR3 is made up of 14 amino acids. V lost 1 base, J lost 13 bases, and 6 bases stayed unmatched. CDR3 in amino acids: CASSLGLAGGVQFF. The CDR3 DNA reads TGTGCCAGCAGCTTAGGTTTAGCGGGGGGGGTTCAGTTCTTC.

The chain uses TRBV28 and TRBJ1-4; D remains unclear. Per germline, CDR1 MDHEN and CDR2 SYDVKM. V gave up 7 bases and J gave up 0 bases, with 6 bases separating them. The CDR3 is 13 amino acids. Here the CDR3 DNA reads TGTGCCAGCAATAAAGCAACTAATGAAAAACTGTTTTTT. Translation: CASNKATNEKLFF.

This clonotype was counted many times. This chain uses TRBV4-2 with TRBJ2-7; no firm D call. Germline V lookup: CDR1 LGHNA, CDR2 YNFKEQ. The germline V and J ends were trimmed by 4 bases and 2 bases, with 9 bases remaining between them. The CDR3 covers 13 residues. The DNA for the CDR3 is TGTGCCAGCAGCCCCTACGAAGCCTACGAGCAGTACTTC. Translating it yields CASSPYEAYEQYF.

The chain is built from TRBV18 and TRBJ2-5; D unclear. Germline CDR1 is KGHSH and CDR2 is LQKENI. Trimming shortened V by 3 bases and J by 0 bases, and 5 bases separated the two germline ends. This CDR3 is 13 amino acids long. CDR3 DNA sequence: TGTGCCAGCTCACCTTATGACCAAGAGACCCAGTACTTC. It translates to CASSPYDQETQYF.

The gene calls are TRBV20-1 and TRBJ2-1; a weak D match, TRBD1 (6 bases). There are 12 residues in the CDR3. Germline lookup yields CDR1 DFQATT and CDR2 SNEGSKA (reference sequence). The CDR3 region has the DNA TGCACCTTGGGCGAGCAGGGGAATGAGCAGTTCTTC. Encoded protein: CTLGEQGNEQFF.

This CDR3 is CASRDDRGSYNEQFF. Written as DNA, the CDR3 is TGTGCCAGCAGGGATGACAGGGGCTCCTACAATGAGCAGTTCTTC. The chain employs TRBV7-2 and TRBJ2-1, with 8 positions matching TRBD1. Losses at the gene ends were 6 bases for V and 0 bases for J; bases not matched to a gene: 4. Germline values: CDR1 SGHTA, CDR2 FQGNSA. The CDR3 spans 15 residues.

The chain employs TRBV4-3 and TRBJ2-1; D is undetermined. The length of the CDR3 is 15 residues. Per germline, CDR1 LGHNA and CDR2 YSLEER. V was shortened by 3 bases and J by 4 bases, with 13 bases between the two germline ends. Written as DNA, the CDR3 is TGCGCCAGCAGCCAGGGTTACGACCCGTACAATGAGCAGTTCTTC. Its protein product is CASSQGYDPYNEQFF.

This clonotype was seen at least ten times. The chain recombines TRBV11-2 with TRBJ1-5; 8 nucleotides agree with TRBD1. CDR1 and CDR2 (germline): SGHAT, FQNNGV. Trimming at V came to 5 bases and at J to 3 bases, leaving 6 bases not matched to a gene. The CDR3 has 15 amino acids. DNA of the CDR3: TGTGCCAGCAGCCCCGGACAGGGCATCAATCAGCCCCAGCATTTT. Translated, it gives CASSPGQGINQPQHF.

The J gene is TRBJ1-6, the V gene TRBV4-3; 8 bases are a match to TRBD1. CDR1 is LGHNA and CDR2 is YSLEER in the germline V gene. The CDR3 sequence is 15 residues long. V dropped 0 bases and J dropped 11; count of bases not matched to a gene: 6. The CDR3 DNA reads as TGCGCCAGCAGCCAAGATCAGGGGGCGAGAACACCCCTCCACTTT. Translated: CASSQDQGARTPLHF.

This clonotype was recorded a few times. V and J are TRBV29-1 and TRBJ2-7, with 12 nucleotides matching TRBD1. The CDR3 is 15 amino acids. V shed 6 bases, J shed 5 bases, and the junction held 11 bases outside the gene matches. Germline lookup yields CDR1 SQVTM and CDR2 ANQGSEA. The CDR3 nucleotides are TGCAGCGTACGGACACCGGGACAGGGGGCCCACGAGCAGTACTTC. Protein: CSVRTPGQGAHEQYF.

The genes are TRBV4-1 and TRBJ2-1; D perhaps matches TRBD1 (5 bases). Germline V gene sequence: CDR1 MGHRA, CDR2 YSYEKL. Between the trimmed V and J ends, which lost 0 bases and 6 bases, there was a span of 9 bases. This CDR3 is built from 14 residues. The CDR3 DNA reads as TGCGCCAGCAGCCAAGATTTGGGGCCCAATGAGCAGTTCTTC. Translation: CASSQDLGPNEQFF.

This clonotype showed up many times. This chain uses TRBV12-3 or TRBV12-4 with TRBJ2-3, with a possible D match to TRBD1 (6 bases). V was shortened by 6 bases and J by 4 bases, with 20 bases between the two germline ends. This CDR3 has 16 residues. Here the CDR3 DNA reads TGTGCCAGCAGCCCCGGGTCGGCAGGGGCTTCAGATACGCAGTATTTT. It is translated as CASSPGSAGASDTQYF.

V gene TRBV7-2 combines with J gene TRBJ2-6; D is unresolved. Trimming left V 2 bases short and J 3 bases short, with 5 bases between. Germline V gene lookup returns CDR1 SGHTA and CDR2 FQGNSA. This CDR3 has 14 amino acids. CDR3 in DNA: TGTGCCAGCAGCTTAATTGGTGGGGCCAACGTCCTGACTTTC. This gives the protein CASSLIGGANVLTF.

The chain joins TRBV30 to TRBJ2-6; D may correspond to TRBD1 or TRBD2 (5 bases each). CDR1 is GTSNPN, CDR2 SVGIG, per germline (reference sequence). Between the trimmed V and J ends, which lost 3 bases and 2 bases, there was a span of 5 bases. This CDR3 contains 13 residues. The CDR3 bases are TGTGCCTGGAGGGGGGCTGGGGCCAACGTCCTGACTTTC. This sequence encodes CAWRGAGANVLTF.

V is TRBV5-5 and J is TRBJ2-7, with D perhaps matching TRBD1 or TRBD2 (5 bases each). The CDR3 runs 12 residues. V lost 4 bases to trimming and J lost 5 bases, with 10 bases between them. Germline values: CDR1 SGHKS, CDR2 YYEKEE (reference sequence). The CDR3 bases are TGTGCCAGCAGCCCCGGGACCGACGAGCAGTACTTC. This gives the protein CASSPGTDEQYF.

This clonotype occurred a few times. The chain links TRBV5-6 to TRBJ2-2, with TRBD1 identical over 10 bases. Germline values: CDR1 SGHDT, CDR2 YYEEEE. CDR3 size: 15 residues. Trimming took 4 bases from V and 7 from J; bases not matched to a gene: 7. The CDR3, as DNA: TGTGCCAGCAGCCCGGGACAGGGGTTCGGCGGGGAGCTGTTTTTT. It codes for CASSPGQGFGGELFF.

In DNA form, the CDR3 reads TGCAGTGCTATCAGTGTTAAGGGCCCTGCCTACGAGCAGTACTTC. This gives the protein CSAISVKGPAYEQYF. The chain recombines TRBV20-1 with TRBJ2-7; D ambiguous. The CDR3 totals 15 residues. Germline values: CDR1 DFQATT, CDR2 SNEGSKA (reference sequence). Trimming pared 4 bases from V and 2 bases from J, leaving 18 bases between.

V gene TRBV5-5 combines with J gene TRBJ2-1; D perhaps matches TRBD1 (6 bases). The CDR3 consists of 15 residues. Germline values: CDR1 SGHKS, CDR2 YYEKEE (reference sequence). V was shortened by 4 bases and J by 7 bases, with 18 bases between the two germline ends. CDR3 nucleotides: TGTGCCAGCAGCCCCGGCAGGGGCGCATGGAATGAGCAGTTCTTC. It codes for CASSPGRGAWNEQFF.

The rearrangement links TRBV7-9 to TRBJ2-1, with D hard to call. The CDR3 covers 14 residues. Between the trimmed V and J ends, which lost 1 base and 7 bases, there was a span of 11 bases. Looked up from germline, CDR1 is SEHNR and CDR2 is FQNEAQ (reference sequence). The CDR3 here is CASSLGAGPNEQFF. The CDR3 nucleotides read TGTGCCAGCAGCTTAGGTGCTGGGCCTAATGAGCAGTTCTTC.

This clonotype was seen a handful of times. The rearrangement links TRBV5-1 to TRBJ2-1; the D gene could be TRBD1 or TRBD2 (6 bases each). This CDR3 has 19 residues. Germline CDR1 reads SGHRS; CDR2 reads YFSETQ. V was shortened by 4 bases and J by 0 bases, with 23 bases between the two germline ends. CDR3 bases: TGCGCCAGCAGCCCTCTATACCGGGGGCGGTTTAGCTCCTACAATGAGCAGTTCTTC. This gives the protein CASSPLYRGRFSSYNEQFF.

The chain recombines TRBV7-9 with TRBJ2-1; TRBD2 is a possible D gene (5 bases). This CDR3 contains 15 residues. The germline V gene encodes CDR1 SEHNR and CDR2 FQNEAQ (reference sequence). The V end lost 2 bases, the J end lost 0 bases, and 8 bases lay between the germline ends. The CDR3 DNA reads TGTGCCAGCAGCTTACTTAGCGCCTCCTACAATGAGCAGTTCTTC. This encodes CASSLLSASYNEQFF.

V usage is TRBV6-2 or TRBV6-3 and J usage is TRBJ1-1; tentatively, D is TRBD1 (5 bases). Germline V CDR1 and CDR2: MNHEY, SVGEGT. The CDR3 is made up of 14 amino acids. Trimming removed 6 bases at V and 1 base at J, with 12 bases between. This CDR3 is CASRRDTGNTEAFF. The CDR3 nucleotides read TGTGCCAGCAGGAGAGATACAGGGAACACTGAAGCTTTCTTT.

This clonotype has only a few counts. The CDR3 nucleotides read TGTGCCAGCAGAGGACGGGACAGCTCCTACAATGAGCAGTTCTTC. Amino acid sequence: CASRGRDSSYNEQFF. The chain recombines TRBV12-3 or TRBV12-4 with TRBJ2-1; TRBD1 matches at 7 bases. Germline trimming cut 6 bases from V and 0 bases from J; bases unmatched to any gene: 5. This CDR3 comprises 15 residues.

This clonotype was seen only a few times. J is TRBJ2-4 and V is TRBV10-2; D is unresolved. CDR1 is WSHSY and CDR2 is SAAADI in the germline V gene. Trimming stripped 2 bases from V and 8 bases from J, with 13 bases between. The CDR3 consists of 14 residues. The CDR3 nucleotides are TGCGCCAGCAGTGAGGGGTTCGTGGGCGACATTCAGTACTTC. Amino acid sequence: CASSEGFVGDIQYF.

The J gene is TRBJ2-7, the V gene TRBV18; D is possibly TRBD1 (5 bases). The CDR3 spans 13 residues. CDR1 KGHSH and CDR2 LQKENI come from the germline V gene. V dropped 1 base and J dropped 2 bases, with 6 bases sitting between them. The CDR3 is CASSPLTAYEQYF. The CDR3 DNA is TGTGCCAGCTCACCACTGACAGCCTACGAGCAGTACTTC.

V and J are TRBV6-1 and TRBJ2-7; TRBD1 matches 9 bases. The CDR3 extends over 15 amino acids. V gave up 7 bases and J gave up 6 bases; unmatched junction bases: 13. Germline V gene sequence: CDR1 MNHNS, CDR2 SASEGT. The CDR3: CASTDPGQGFLEQYF. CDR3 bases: TGTGCCAGCACAGATCCGGGACAGGGTTTCCTCGAGCAGTACTTC.

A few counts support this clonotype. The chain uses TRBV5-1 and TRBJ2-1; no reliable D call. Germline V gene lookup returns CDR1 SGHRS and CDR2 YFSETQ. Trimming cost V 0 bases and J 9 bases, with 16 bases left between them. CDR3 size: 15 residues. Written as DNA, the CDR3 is TGCGCCAGCAGCTTGGATTTCGAGAAGGCGCGTGAGCAGTTCTTC. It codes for CASSLDFEKAREQFF.

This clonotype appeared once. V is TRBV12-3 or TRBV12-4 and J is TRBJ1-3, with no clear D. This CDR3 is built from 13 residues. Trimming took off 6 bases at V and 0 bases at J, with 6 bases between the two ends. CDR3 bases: TGTGCCAGCAGCCCGACCTCTGGAAACACCATATATTTT. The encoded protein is CASSPTSGNTIYF.

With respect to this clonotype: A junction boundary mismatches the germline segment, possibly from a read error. The CDR3 reads CASSLGVQGGELFF. The CDR3 DNA reads as TGTGCCAGCAGCTTAGGGGTGCAGGGCGGGGAGCTATTTTTT. The chain joins TRBV7-2 to TRBJ2-2; weak D call: TRBD2 (6 bases). The V gene's germline CDR1 is SGHTA and CDR2 FQGNSA. There are 14 residues in the CDR3.

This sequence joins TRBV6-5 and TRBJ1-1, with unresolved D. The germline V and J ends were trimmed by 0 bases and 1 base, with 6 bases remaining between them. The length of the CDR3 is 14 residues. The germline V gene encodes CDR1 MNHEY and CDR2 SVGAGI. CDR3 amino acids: CASSYSGTNTEAFF. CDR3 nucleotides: TGTGCCAGCAGTTACTCCGGCACGAACACTGAAGCTTTCTTT.

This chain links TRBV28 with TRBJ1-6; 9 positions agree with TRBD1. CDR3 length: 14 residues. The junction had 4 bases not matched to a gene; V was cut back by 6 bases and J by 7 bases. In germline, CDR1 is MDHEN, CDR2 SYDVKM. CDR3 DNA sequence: TGTGCCAGCAGGGGGGGACAGGGAAATTCACCCCTCCACTTT. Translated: CASRGGQGNSPLHF.

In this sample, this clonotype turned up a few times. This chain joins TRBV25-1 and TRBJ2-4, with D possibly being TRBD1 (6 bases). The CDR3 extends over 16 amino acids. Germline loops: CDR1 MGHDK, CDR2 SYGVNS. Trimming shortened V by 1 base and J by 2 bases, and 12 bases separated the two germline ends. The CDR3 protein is CASSESGQGTKNIQYF. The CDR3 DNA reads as TGTGCCAGCAGTGAATCGGGGCAGGGGACCAAAAACATTCAGTACTTC.